The 21 T cell receptor beta chains reported below all come from one sample, sequenced in a study of identical twins. From the 5' RACE reads, TCRdb called clonotypes with MiXCR, one entry per CDR3 protein. The sample yields around 280,000 distinct CDR3 sequences, about 8.9% seen once. This sample was also put to use in a study of yellow fever vaccine responses in identical twins.

The source material was memory (CD45RO+) T cells sorted from blood. All receptors come from a woman aged 18-35 years in good health.

This clonotype was recorded many times. This chain connects TRBV5-1 to TRBJ1-1, with TRBD1 as a possible D gene (5 bases). The CDR3 consists of 16 residues. Germline CDR1 and CDR2: SGHRS and YFSETQ. Trimming pared 0 bases from V and 7 bases from J, leaving 19 bases between. CDR3 sequence reads: CASSLALDAKGFEAFF. In nucleotides, the CDR3 is TGCGCCAGCAGCTTGGCCCTGGACGCTAAGGGGTTTGAAGCTTTCTTT.

The CDR3 DNA is TGTGCCAGCATCGGAGTCATGAACACTGAAGCTTTCTTT. Protein product: CASIGVMNTEAFF. V gene TRBV2 combines with J gene TRBJ1-1; the D is unclear. The CDR3 runs to 13 residues. Trimming took off 7 bases at V and 0 bases at J, with 9 bases between the two ends. Looked up from germline, CDR1 is SNHLY and CDR2 is FYNNEI. Variable domain in full (rest from reference TRBV2 and TRBJ1-1): EPEVTQTPSHQVTQMGQEVILRCVPISNHLYFYWYRQILGQKVEFLVSFYNNEISEKSEIFDDQFSVERPDGSNFTLKIRSTKLEDSAMYFCASIGVMNTEAFFGQGTRLTVV.

The chain links TRBV12-3 or TRBV12-4 to TRBJ2-1, with a weak D call TRBD2 (5 bases). V shed 2 bases and J shed 10 bases, with 18 bases lying between them. CDR3 length: 15 amino acids. In DNA form, the CDR3 reads TGTGCCAGCAGTTTACTGGGGAGCAGAGCCGGGGAGCAGTTCTTC. This translates into CASSLLGSRAGEQFF.

This clonotype was observed a few times. V and J are TRBV5-4 and TRBJ2-2; 8 bases line up with TRBD1. Germline CDR1 and CDR2: SGHNT and YYREEE (reference sequence). The CDR3 spans 16 residues. The V segment lost 5 bases and the J segment 4 bases; nucleotides outside the gene matches: 10. CDR3 residues: CASSGGQGRVTGELFF. CDR3 in DNA: TGTGCCAGCAGTGGTGGACAGGGTCGGGTCACCGGGGAGCTGTTTTTT. The full variable domain, in which reference TRBV5-4 and TRBJ2-2 provide the parts outside the CDR3, is ETGVTQSPTHLIKTRGQQVTLRCSSQSGHNTVSWYQQALGQGPQFIFQYYREEENGRGNFPPRFSGLQFPNYSSELNVNALELDDSALYLCASSGGQGRVTGELFFGEGSRLTVL.

This clonotype came up many times. CDR3 in amino acids: CASSFGRGLGGYTF. For the CDR3, the DNA is TGTGCCAGCAGTTTCGGCAGGGGGCTCGGGGGCTACACCTTC. This chain links TRBV12-3 or TRBV12-4 with TRBJ1-2; 8 bases agree with TRBD1. V dropped 3 bases and J dropped 8; count of bases not matched to a gene: 8. This CDR3 spans 14 amino acids.

Many counts were recorded for this clonotype. This sequence joins TRBV6-5 and TRBJ2-2; D is unclear. The germline gives CDR1 MNHEY, CDR2 SVGAGI. Trimming removed 2 bases from V and 3 bases from J, with 16 bases in between. There are 17 residues in the CDR3. The CDR3 spells CASSYTAATADTGELFF. The CDR3 nucleotides are TGTGCCAGCAGTTACACTGCGGCGACCGCGGACACCGGGGAGCTGTTTTTT.

This clonotype appeared many times. The rearrangement joins TRBV6-4 to TRBJ2-6, with D unclear. V gave up 3 bases and J gave up 3 bases, with 3 bases separating them. Germline CDR1 and CDR2: MRHNA and SNTAGT. There are 13 residues in the CDR3. The CDR3 protein is CASSEGGANVLTF. The CDR3 nucleotides read TGTGCCAGCAGTGAAGGTGGGGCCAACGTCCTGACTTTC.

This clonotype came up a few times. CDR3 nucleotide sequence: TGTGCCAGCAGCTTAGCGTTGGGGGGGGCAGGCAATGAGCAGTTCTTC. Translated: CASSLALGGAGNEQFF. V gene TRBV7-9 combines with J gene TRBJ2-1; possible D gene TRBD2, 7 bases. CDR1 and CDR2 (germline): SEHNR, FQNEAQ (reference sequence). The CDR3 is 16 amino acids. Trimming pared 0 bases from V and 6 bases from J, leaving 15 bases between.

This chain links TRBV2 with TRBJ2-7; 10 bases match TRBD1. Looked up from germline, CDR1 is SNHLY and CDR2 is FYNNEI. The CDR3 contains 15 residues. V shed 8 bases and J 6 bases; nucleotides not matched to a gene: 13. The CDR3 protein is CASQATGGPTGEQYV. As DNA, the CDR3 is TGTGCCAGCCAGGCGACAGGGGGCCCTACCGGCGAGCAGTACGTC.

This clonotype has ten or more counts. CDR3 amino acids: CSVEGDIKNIQYF. The DNA for the CDR3 is TGCAGCGTTGAAGGGGACATTAAAAACATTCAGTACTTC. The chain joins TRBV29-1 to TRBJ2-4; a weak D match, TRBD1 (6 bases). Trimming took off 1 base at V and 4 bases at J, with 8 bases between the two ends. Germline values: CDR1 SQVTM, CDR2 ANQGSEA. The CDR3 is made up of 13 amino acids.

This clonotype was found a few times. The gene calls are TRBV5-1 and TRBJ1-5; a possible D gene is TRBD1 (5 bases). Germline V lookup: CDR1 SGHRS, CDR2 YFSETQ. The CDR3 is made up of 15 amino acids. With 1 base removed from V and 0 bases from J, the gap between germline ends came to 8 bases. The DNA for the CDR3 is TGCGCCAGCAGCTTGCAGGGCGGTAGCAATCAGCCCCAGCATTTT. This codes for CASSLQGGSNQPQHF.

Ten or more counts support this clonotype. The V and J genes are TRBV5-1 and TRBJ2-3; 14 bases are a match to TRBD2. The V gene end was trimmed by 2 bases and the J gene end by 4 bases; junction bases not matched to a gene: 9. The CDR3 extends over 18 amino acids. Germline CDR1 reads SGHRS; CDR2 reads YFSETQ. The CDR3 loop reads CASSFGLAGGHISDTQYF. The CDR3, as DNA: TGCGCCAGCAGCTTTGGACTAGCGGGGGGACATATCTCAGATACGCAGTATTTT.

There are many counts of this clonotype. In nucleotides, the CDR3 is TGTGCCACTACAGGGGTTAACTACAATGAGCAGTTCTTC. Residues: CATTGVNYNEQFF. The chain uses TRBV2 and TRBJ2-1; 7 nucleotides agree with TRBD1. In germline, CDR1 is SNHLY, CDR2 FYNNEI. Germline trimming cut 10 bases from V and 3 bases from J; bases unmatched to any gene: 6. This CDR3 contains 13 residues.

For the CDR3, the DNA is TGTGCCAGCAGTGAAAGGGGGCGGGGGGCCGGCACAGATACGCAGTATTTT. It yields the protein CASSERGRGAGTDTQYF. The chain links TRBV2 to TRBJ2-3, with D maybe TRBD2 (8 bases). Germline CDR1 SNHLY, CDR2 FYNNEI. With 2 bases removed from V and 1 base from J, the gap between germline ends came to 16 bases. The CDR3 contains 17 residues.

The genes are TRBV5-1 and TRBJ2-7, with D perhaps matching TRBD1 or TRBD2 (5 bases each). This CDR3 is 15 amino acids long. The germline V and J ends were trimmed by 4 bases and 3 bases, with 17 bases remaining between them. Germline V gene lookup returns CDR1 SGHRS and CDR2 YFSETQ. The CDR3, as DNA: TGCGCCAGCAGCCAGACCGGGACCGGAATCTACGAGCAGTACTTC. Its protein is CASSQTGTGIYEQYF.

In its sample, this clonotype was seen a few times. V and J are TRBV3-1 and TRBJ2-5, with TRBD2 matching over 9 bases. Germline lookup yields CDR1 LGHDT and CDR2 YNNKEL (reference sequence). After removal of 1 base from V and 2 bases from J, the junction contained 5 bases not matched to a gene. CDR3 size: 16 residues. Written as DNA, the CDR3 is TGTGCCAGCAGCCAAGGGGCGGGGGGGCCTCAAGAGACCCAGTACTTC. It encodes CASSQGAGGPQETQYF.

This clonotype appeared many times. The chain carries TRBV6-1 and TRBJ2-5, with TRBD2 matching 7 bases. Germline V gene data show CDR1 as MNHNS and CDR2 as SASEGT. The CDR3 extends over 15 amino acids. V trimming: 6 bases; J trimming: 5 bases; junction bases outside the gene matches: 12. CDR3 bases: TGTGCCAGCAGCCGAGGGACTACACAAAGGGAGACCCAGTACTTC. This translates into CASSRGTTQRETQYF.

This clonotype came up a few times. The chain couples TRBV14 to TRBJ2-3; 14 bases are a match to TRBD2. The CDR3 covers 21 residues. CDR1 is SGHDN and CDR2 is FVKESK in the germline V gene. J lost 0 bases, V lost 0 bases, and 11 bases had no gene match. The CDR3, as DNA: TGTGCCAGCAGCCAAGAGAGTTGGGGGACTAGCGGGAGTTCGAGCACAGATACGCAGTATTTT. Translating it yields CASSQESWGTSGSSSTDTQYF.

In its sample, this clonotype was seen a few times. The V and J genes are TRBV7-9 and TRBJ2-3; 7 nucleotides line up with TRBD1. This CDR3 comprises 15 residues. The germline CDR1 and CDR2 sequences are SEHNR and FQNEAQ (reference sequence). The V gene end was trimmed by 3 bases and the J gene end by 2 bases; junction bases not matched to a gene: 5. Here the CDR3 DNA reads TGTGCCAGCAGCTTTTCGGGACAGATCACAGATACGCAGTATTTT. This sequence encodes CASSFSGQITDTQYF.

The chain combines TRBV11-2 with TRBJ2-1; no reliable D call. The CDR3 has 15 residues. Germline values: CDR1 SGHAT, CDR2 FQNNGV. V was trimmed by 5 bases and J by 8 bases, leaving 19 bases between them. The CDR3 here is CASSPVTIDPHEQFF. The CDR3 DNA reads as TGTGCCAGCAGCCCAGTTACTATAGATCCCCATGAGCAGTTCTTC.

This clonotype was detected many times. V is TRBV12-3 or TRBV12-4 and J is TRBJ1-2; 9 nucleotides agree with TRBD1. This CDR3 is 16 amino acids long. V dropped 4 bases and J dropped 5; count of bases not matched to a gene: 11. The CDR3: CASSSITGGKGYGYTF. The CDR3 DNA is TGTGCCAGCAGTTCGATTACAGGGGGCAAAGGGTATGGCTACACCTTC.